This TCR beta chain was identified in a study of blood T cell repertoires in COVID-19. At the level of the study: Whether acute or convalescent, the COVID-19 samples came from the United States, Italy and Spain.

TCRdb's table, derived via immunoSEQ multiplex PCR, lists solely in-frame clones and lacks some. This table holds roughly 60,000 clones, just under 80% found once. This CDR3 has 13 amino acids. The germline V and J ends were trimmed by 0 bases and 4 bases, with 7 bases remaining between them. CDR1 SGHTA and CDR2 FQGTGA come from the germline V gene. Sequences were obtained from peripheral blood. The chain links TRBV7-3 to TRBJ2-7, with TRBD2 as a possible D gene (5 bases). The TCR was taken from a human donor in a cohort sampled during active COVID-19. The CDR3, as DNA: TGTGCCAGCAGCTTAACTGGCGGGTACGAGCAGTACTTC. Amino acids: CASSLTGGYEQYF.